This entry is about one T cell receptor (beta chain). What it binds is not known. These data come from a study of cytomegalovirus exposure and HLA in healthy donors. Use of 60 Vbeta and 13 Jbeta primers characterized the PCR. Only in-frame clones appear in the TCRdb table, and some are missing; sequencing was by immunoSEQ multiplex PCR. The profile covers about 90,000 clones, with around 76% appearing a single time and roughly 0.6% taken by the ten largest. Whole-study results and caveats: Presence/absence analyses supposed approximately even sequencing depth among donors. As a later analysis showed, a missense DCLRE1C variant was linked to trimming of TCR beta V- and J-genes. Reported results showed that the classifier diagnosed cytomegalovirus status with high specificity and sensitivity. The study designated 150 or so TCR beta chains cytomegalovirus-associated.

The V gene's germline CDR1 is SGHRS and CDR2 YFSETQ. The CDR3 runs 16 residues. The V and J ends lost 4 bases and 5 bases, in that order; junction bases with no gene match: 7. Sequenced sample: PBMCs. The receptor was derived from a man aged 25 to 40 in good health and CMV-seronegative. The chain links TRBV5-1 to TRBJ2-2, with 11 nucleotides matching TRBD2. CDR3 sequence (DNA): TGCGCCAGCAGCCCGATAGCGGGAGGGGAAACCGGGGAGCTGTTTTTT. Protein product: CASSPIAGGETGELFF. The whole variable domain, remainder taken from reference TRBV5-1 and TRBJ2-2, is KAGVTQTPRYLIKTRGQQVTLSCSPISGHRSVSWYQQTPGQGLQFLFEYFSETQRNKGNFPGRFSGRQFSNSRSEMNVSTLELGDSALYLCASSPIAGGETGELFFGEGSRLTVL.